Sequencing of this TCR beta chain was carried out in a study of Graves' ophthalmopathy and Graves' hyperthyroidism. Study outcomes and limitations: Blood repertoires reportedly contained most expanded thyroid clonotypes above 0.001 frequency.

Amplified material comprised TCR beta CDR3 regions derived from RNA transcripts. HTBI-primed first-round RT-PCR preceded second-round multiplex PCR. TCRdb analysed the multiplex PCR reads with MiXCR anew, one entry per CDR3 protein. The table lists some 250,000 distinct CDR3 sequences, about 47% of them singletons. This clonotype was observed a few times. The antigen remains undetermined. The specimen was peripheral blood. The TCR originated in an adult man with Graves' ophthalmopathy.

The CDR3 reads CASSFTGSGEKLFF. CDR3 sequence (DNA): TGTGCCAGCAGCTTCACAGGGTCGGGTGAAAAACTGTTTTTT. The J gene is TRBJ1-4, the V gene TRBV11-3; D is perhaps TRBD1 (6 bases). This CDR3 region has 14 residues. Germline loops: CDR1 SGHNT, CDR2 YENEEA. The germline V and J ends were trimmed by 3 bases and 7 bases, with 12 bases remaining between them. Together with reference TRBV11-3 and TRBJ1-4, the CDR3 gives the full variable domain: EAGVVQSPRYKIIEKKQPVAFWCNPISGHNTLYWYLQNLGQGPELLIRYENEEAVDDSQLPKDRFSAERLKGVDSTLKIQPAELGDSAVYLCASSFTGSGEKLFFGSGTQLSVL.